What follows is one T cell receptor beta chain and its context. The target antigen is unknown. The sequence runs out 3 residues before the end of the CDR3; the remainder is reconstructed from the germline J gene. Trimming cost V 10 bases and J 2 bases, with 17 bases left between them. CDR3 length: 14 residues. Germline CDR1 and CDR2: LNHDA and SQIVND (reference sequence). This sample is drawn from a study of T cells in women clearing cervical HPV infection. Study as a whole: Case blood was drawn a median around 150 days after lesion detection.

Study-level results: Cases carried less TRBV6-7 than controls: about 0.1% versus 0.15%.

All participants had a single incident cervical HPV16 infection, and prevalent HPV16 infections were excluded. Method: immunoSEQ multiplex PCR; TCRdb's copy keeps in-frame clones and lacks some. This sample carries fewer than 30,000 clones, with roughly a sixth going to the ten biggest clones. The clonotype comes from a woman aged 18-69 years with a cervical HPV16 infection that either progressed to CIN3+ or cleared (not recorded which). Sequencing input: blood buffy coat. The chain employs TRBV19 and TRBJ1-2; tentative D call: TRBD1 (6 bases). CDR3 in amino acids: CATRGGSDNYGYTF. The covered CDR3 bases are TGTGCCACCCGAGGGGGTTCAGACAACTATGGC.